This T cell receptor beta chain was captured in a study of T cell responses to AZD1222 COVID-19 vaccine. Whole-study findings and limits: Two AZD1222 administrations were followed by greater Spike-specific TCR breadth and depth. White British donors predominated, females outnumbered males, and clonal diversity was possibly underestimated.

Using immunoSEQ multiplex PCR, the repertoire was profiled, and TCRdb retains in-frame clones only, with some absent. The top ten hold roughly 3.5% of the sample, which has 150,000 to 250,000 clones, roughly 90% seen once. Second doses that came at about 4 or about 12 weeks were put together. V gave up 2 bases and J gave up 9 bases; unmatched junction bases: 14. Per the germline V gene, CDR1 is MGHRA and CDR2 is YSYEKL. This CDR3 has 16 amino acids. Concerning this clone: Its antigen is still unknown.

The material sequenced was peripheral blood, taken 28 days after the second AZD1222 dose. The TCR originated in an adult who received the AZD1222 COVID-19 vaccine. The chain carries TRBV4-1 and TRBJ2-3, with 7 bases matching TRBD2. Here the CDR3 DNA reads TGCGCCAGCAGCCAAAGGGAGGGGACTAACTCTGACACGCAGTATTTT. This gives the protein CASSQREGTNSDTQYF.